This T cell receptor beta chain emerged from a study of CD8+ T cells in alopecia areata. Sequencing relied on a cDNA template that was reverse transcribed from extracted RNA. TCRdb's table, derived via immunoSEQ multiplex PCR, lists solely in-frame clones and lacks some. The table lists hundreds of thousands of clones, over 60% of them singletons. Regarding treatment: oral pan-JAK inhibitor, 5-10 mg twice daily. The CDR3 sequence is 13 residues long. The ends were cut back, 4 bases at V and 7 bases at J, with 13 bases in the middle. Germline-derived CDR1 and CDR2 are LNHNV and YYDKDF (reference sequence).

The receptor's source is a human donor with alopecia areata. The material was CD4+ T cells sorted from blood, obtained between weeks 43 and 45, from a patient treated with tofacitinib. The chain joins TRBV15 to TRBJ1-2, with unresolved D. CDR3 sequence: CATSIDGALGYTF. Written as DNA, the CDR3 is TGTGCCACCAGCATAGATGGAGCTCTTGGCTACACCTTC.